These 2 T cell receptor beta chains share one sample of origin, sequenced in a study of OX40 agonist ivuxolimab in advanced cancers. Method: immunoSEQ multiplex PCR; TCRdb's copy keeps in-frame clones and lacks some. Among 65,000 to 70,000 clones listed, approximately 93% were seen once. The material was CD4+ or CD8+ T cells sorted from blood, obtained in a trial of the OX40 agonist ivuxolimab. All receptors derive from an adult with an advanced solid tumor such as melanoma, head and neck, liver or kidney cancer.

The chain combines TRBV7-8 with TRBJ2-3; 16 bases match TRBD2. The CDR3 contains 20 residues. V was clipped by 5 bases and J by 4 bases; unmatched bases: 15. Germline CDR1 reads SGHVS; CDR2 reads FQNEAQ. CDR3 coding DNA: TGTGCCAGCAGCAGAATGGGACTAGCGGGAGGGCCAATCCGGCCAGATACGCAGTATTTT. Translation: CASSRMGLAGGPIRPDTQYF. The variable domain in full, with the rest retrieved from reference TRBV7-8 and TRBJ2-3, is GAGVSQSPRYKVAKRGQDVALRCDPISGHVSLFWYQQALGQGPEFLTYFQNEAQLDKSGLPSDRFFAERPEGSVSTLKIQRTQQEDSAVYLCASSRMGLAGGPIRPDTQYFGPGTRLTVL.

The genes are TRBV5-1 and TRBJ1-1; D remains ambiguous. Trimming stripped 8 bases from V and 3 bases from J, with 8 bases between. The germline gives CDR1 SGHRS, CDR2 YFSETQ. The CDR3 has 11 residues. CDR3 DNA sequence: TGCGCCAGTTTCGGGGACACTGAAGCTTTCTTT. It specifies CASFGDTEAFF.